Reported below is one TCR beta chain. The data are from a study of blood T cell repertoires in COVID-19. Clones were read by immunoSEQ multiplex PCR, and TCRdb kept only the in-frame ones, dropping some. The table lists approximately 500,000 clones, 88% of them singletons. The CDR3 runs 13 residues. Germline V gene data show CDR1 as MDHEN and CDR2 as SYDVKM. Between the trimmed V and J ends, which lost 7 bases and 1 base, there was a span of 7 bases. Source material: PBMCs or T cells enriched from blood (not recorded which). The source is a woman in her 40s who had recovered from COVID-19. The V gene is TRBV28, the J gene TRBJ2-2; no definite D call. CDR3 DNA: TGTGCCAGCACCCCCGGGAACACCGGGGAGCTGTTTTTT. Encoded protein: CASTPGNTGELFF.